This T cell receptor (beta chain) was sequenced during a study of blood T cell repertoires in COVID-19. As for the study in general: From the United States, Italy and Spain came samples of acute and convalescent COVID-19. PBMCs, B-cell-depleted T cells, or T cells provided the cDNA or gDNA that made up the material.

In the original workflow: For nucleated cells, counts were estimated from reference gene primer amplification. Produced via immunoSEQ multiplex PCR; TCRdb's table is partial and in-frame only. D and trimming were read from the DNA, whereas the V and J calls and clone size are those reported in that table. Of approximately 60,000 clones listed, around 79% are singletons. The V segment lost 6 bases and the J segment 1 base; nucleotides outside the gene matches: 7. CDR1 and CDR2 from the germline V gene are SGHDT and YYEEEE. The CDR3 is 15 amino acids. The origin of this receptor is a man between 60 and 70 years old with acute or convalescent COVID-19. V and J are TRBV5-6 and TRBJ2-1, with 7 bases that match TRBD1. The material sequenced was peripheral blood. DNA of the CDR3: TGTGCCAGCAAACTGACAGGGATTTCCTACAATGAGCAGTTCTTC. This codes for CASKLTGISYNEQFF.